What follows are 6 T cell receptor beta chains derived from one specimen sequenced in a study of T cell responses to AZD1222 COVID-19 vaccine. Assay used: immunoSEQ multiplex PCR; TCRdb lists only in-frame clones, some missing. The sample shows roughly 120,000 clones, 88% of them seen only once. The input for sequencing was peripheral blood, taken 28 days after the second AZD1222 dose. All receptors come from an adult who received the AZD1222 COVID-19 vaccine.

This clone was detected once. The chain combines TRBV7-9 with TRBJ1-1, with D possibly matching TRBD1 (5 bases). The CDR3 sequence is 12 residues long. Trimming took off 5 bases at V and 4 bases at J, with 8 bases between the two ends. CDR1 and CDR2 from the germline V gene are SEHNR and FQNEAQ (reference sequence). The CDR3 bases are TGTGCCAGCAGCCTGGGGGTCACTGAAGCTTTCTTT. Its translation: CASSLGVTEAFF.

This clone was seen a single time. The chain combines TRBV25-1 with TRBJ2-7; D not resolved. Germline V CDR1 and CDR2: MGHDK, SYGVNS. The CDR3 length is 15 residues. V lost 2 bases, J lost 2 bases, and 13 bases lay in between. DNA of the CDR3: TGTGCCAGCAGTGAACACCCCGAGCTGACCTACGAGCAGTACTTC. Translating it yields CASSEHPELTYEQYF.

The chain recombines TRBV19 with TRBJ2-3, with D possibly being TRBD1 (5 bases). V lost 10 bases and J 4 bases, leaving 18 bases between the germline ends. The CDR3 has 14 residues. Germline CDR1 is LNHDA and CDR2 is SQIVND (reference sequence). The CDR3 region has the DNA TGTGCCACCGAAACGAAGGAAGGGGCAGATACGCAGTATTTT. This encodes CATETKEGADTQYF.

This rearrangement joins TRBV6-2 or TRBV6-3 to TRBJ1-1; possibly TRBD1 for D (6 bases). Trimming stripped 4 bases from V and 6 bases from J, with 12 bases between. The CDR3 spans 13 residues. Per germline, CDR1 MNHEY and CDR2 SVGEGT. CDR3 sequence: CASSSYRVAEAFF. CDR3 coding DNA: TGTGCCAGCAGTTCGTACAGGGTCGCTGAAGCTTTCTTT.

CDR3 in amino acids: CAWTVNEDRDRQPQHF. The CDR3 DNA reads as TGTGCCTGGACCGTGAACGAAGACAGGGATCGACAGCCCCAGCATTTT. V gene TRBV30 combines with J gene TRBJ1-5, with TRBD1 matching over 7 bases. After removal of 4 bases from V and 7 bases from J, the junction contained 16 bases not matched to a gene. Germline V gene data show CDR1 as GTSNPN and CDR2 as SVGIG (reference sequence). This CDR3 contains 16 residues.

The table lists this clone with a count of one. The rearrangement links TRBV11-3 to TRBJ1-1; D is perhaps TRBD1 (5 bases). Trimming left V 0 bases short and J 6 bases short, with 8 bases between. Germline V CDR1 and CDR2: SGHNT, YENEEA. CDR3 length equals 13 residues. The CDR3 region has the DNA TGTGCCAGCAGCTTAGACAGCAGGGCTGAAGCTTTCTTT. Protein product: CASSLDSRAEAFF.